This entry lists 28 T cell receptor beta chains sequenced from one sample in a study of blood T cell repertoires in COVID-19. Assay used: immunoSEQ multiplex PCR; TCRdb lists only in-frame clones, some missing. The data show more than 140,000 clones, 80% to 90% seen once. Input material: peripheral blood. The source is a woman in her fifties or sixties with acute or convalescent COVID-19.

The CDR3 sequence: CASSLGQVRILADTQYF. DNA for the CDR3: TGTGCCAGCAGCTTAGGCCAGGTACGGATTTTGGCAGATACGCAGTATTTT. This chain joins TRBV7-9 and TRBJ2-3; D is ambiguous. The CDR3 is 17 amino acids. Trimming removed 1 base from V and 4 bases from J, with 18 bases in between. CDR1 and CDR2 (germline): SEHNR, FQNEAQ (reference sequence).

The chain joins TRBV5-6 to TRBJ2-1, with 9 bases aligning to TRBD2. This CDR3 region has 14 residues. J was trimmed by 7 bases and V by 6 bases; bases with no gene match: 8. From germline, CDR1 is SGHDT and CDR2 YYEEEE. The CDR3, as DNA: TGTGCCAGCATTGGCGGGGGGGATATTAATGAGCAGTTCTTC. Its translation: CASIGGGDINEQFF.

The V call is TRBV27, the J call TRBJ2-3, with D perhaps matching TRBD1 (6 bases). The CDR3 contains 14 residues. Germline V gene sequence: CDR1 MNHEY, CDR2 SMNVEV (reference sequence). Trimming left V 6 bases short and J 9 bases short, with 19 bases between. In DNA, the CDR3 is TGTGCCAGCAGCTTACTGGACAGCCCGTCGACGCAGTATTTT. This translates into CASSLLDSPSTQYF.

The rearrangement links TRBV30 to TRBJ2-5; 12 positions match TRBD2. The ends lost 4 bases at V and 4 bases at J; junction bases unmatched: 1. Germline CDR1 and CDR2: GTSNPN and SVGIG (reference sequence). The CDR3 has 13 residues. This chain's CDR3 is CAWMTSGGETQYF. CDR3 DNA sequence: TGTGCCTGGATGACTAGCGGGGGAGAGACCCAGTACTTC.

The chain carries TRBV30 and TRBJ1-5; tentatively, D is TRBD1 (5 bases). Germline V lookup: CDR1 GTSNPN, CDR2 SVGIG (reference sequence). The ends were cut back, 0 bases at V and 3 bases at J, with 21 bases in the middle. This CDR3 comprises 18 residues. The CDR3 region is CAWSVRWGEGATNQPQHF. The CDR3 DNA is TGTGCCTGGAGTGTAAGGTGGGGGGAAGGGGCCACCAATCAGCCCCAGCATTTT.

This chain joins TRBV4-1 and TRBJ2-7; 10 nucleotides agree with TRBD2. The CDR3 spans 15 residues. Trimming removed 6 bases from V and 4 bases from J; junction bases left unmatched: 9. Germline V lookup: CDR1 MGHRA, CDR2 YSYEKL. The CDR3 region is CASSGGASGGYEQYF. In nucleotides, the CDR3 is TGCGCCAGCAGTGGGGGGGCTAGCGGGGGATACGAGCAGTACTTC.

A word on this clone: Other DNA sequences from this sample encode an identical CDR3 as well. The rearrangement uses TRBV3-1 (or the pseudogene TRBV3-2) and TRBJ1-5; D is uncertain. The ends were cut back, 0 bases at V and 4 bases at J, with 4 bases in the middle. CDR3 length: 13 amino acids. CDR1 and CDR2 from the germline V gene are LGHDT and YNNKEL (reference sequence). The CDR3 DNA sequence: TGTGCCAGCAGCCAAGATCTAAATCAGCCCCAGCATTTT. This gives the protein CASSQDLNQPQHF.

The J gene is TRBJ2-1, the V gene TRBV29-1, with 7 bases identical to TRBD2. Germline CDR1 is SQVTM and CDR2 is ANQGSEA. The CDR3 spans 14 residues. The junction had 11 bases not matched to a gene; V was cut back by 3 bases and J by 9 bases. CDR3 loop: CSVDKTSQAVEQFF. In DNA form, the CDR3 reads TGCAGCGTTGATAAGACTAGCCAAGCGGTTGAGCAGTTCTTC.

This clone appeared a single time. The rearrangement uses TRBV28 and TRBJ1-2, with 8 nucleotides matching TRBD1. V trimming: 5 bases; J trimming: 4 bases; junction bases outside the gene matches: 15. From germline, CDR1 is MDHEN and CDR2 SYDVKM. The CDR3 totals 17 residues. The CDR3 region has the DNA TGTGCCAGCAGTCCCACAGGGGGGCCCTTATTTAGCTATGGCTACACCTTC. It specifies CASSPTGGPLFSYGYTF.

The chain links TRBV10-3 to TRBJ2-7, with TRBD2 matching 8 bases. V shed 2 bases, J shed 4 bases, and the junction held 16 bases outside the gene matches. CDR1 ENHRY and CDR2 SYGVKD come from the germline V gene. This CDR3 has 18 amino acids. CDR3 sequence (DNA): TGTGCCATCAGTGAGGTCATGTCCCCCTTAGCGGGGAGGTACGAGCAGTACTTC. Its protein product is CAISEVMSPLAGRYEQYF.

The chain has TRBV28 and TRBJ2-7; 9 nucleotides match TRBD2. Losses at the gene ends were 2 bases for V and 5 bases for J; bases not matched to a gene: 4. The CDR3 is 14 residues long. CDR1 is MDHEN, CDR2 SYDVKM, per germline. CDR3: CASSLARGGDEQYF. Written as DNA, the CDR3 is TGTGCCAGCAGTTTAGCGCGGGGGGGCGACGAGCAGTACTTC.

The table lists this clone with a count of one. The CDR3 protein is CASSESQQVPQHF. The CDR3 DNA is TGTGCCAGCAGTGAATCACAACAGGTGCCCCAGCATTTT. The V and J genes are TRBV6-1 and TRBJ1-5, with D possibly TRBD1 on 5 matching bases. This CDR3 comprises 13 residues. Germline assignment: CDR1 MNHNS and CDR2 SASEGT. Trimming took off 2 bases at V and 9 bases at J, with 11 bases between the two ends.

This clone was seen only once. CDR3 sequence reads: CASSQGQGRDGYTF. The DNA for the CDR3 is TGTGCCAGCTCACAGGGACAGGGAAGAGACGGCTACACCTTC. This chain connects TRBV18 to TRBJ1-2; the match to TRBD1 covers 9 bases. From germline, CDR1 is KGHSH and CDR2 LQKENI. Trimming removed 4 bases from V and 8 bases from J; junction bases left unmatched: 8. The CDR3 length is 14 residues.

V usage is TRBV19 and J usage is TRBJ1-1; TRBD1 aligns across 9 bases. CDR3 length equals 15 residues. V gave up 5 bases and J gave up 3 bases; unmatched junction bases: 7. Germline V gene lookup returns CDR1 LNHDA and CDR2 SQIVND (reference sequence). The CDR3 here is CASSPWTGVDTEAFF. Here the CDR3 DNA reads TGTGCCAGTAGTCCTTGGACAGGGGTGGACACTGAAGCTTTCTTT.

This chain links TRBV28 with TRBJ1-3, with D possibly TRBD1 on 6 matching bases. The CDR3 totals 13 residues. Deletions cut 4 bases from V and 4 bases from J, with 8 bases between. Germline CDR1 is MDHEN and CDR2 is SYDVKM. DNA for the CDR3: TGTGCCAGCAGTTCAGGGGCGGGAAACACCATATATTTT. Translating gives CASSSGAGNTIYF.

The rearrangement joins TRBV6-2 or TRBV6-3 to TRBJ2-2, with 10 bases aligning to TRBD2. The length of the CDR3 is 17 residues. In germline, CDR1 is MNHEY, CDR2 SVGEGT. The ends lost 6 bases at V and 5 bases at J; junction bases unmatched: 12. The CDR3 DNA sequence: TGTGCCAGCAGATACCGTATAGCGGGGGGTCGGACCGGGGAGCTGTTTTTT. Translation gives CASRYRIAGGRTGELFF.

This chain links TRBV19 with TRBJ2-2, with 9 bases that match TRBD1. Germline V lookup: CDR1 LNHDA, CDR2 SQIVND (reference sequence). The CDR3 is made up of 13 amino acids. J lost 6 bases, V lost 6 bases, and 2 bases had no gene match. In DNA, the CDR3 is TGTGCCAGTAGGGACAGGGGTTCCGGGGAGCTGTTTTTT. It translates to CASRDRGSGELFF. Full variable domain (remainder filled in from reference TRBV19 and TRBJ2-2): DGGITQSPKYLFRKEGQNVTLSCEQNLNHDAMYWYRQDPGQGLRLIYYSQIVNDFQKGDIAEGYSVSREKKESFPLTVTSAQKNPTAFYLCASRDRGSGELFFGEGSRLTVL.

This clone was seen only a few times. The rearrangement joins TRBV20-1 to TRBJ1-2; maybe TRBD1 (6 bases). The CDR3 length is 11 residues. Germline CDR1 DFQATT, CDR2 SNEGSKA (reference sequence). Trimming removed 4 bases from V and 6 bases from J, with 9 bases in between. CDR3 loop: CSAIYRDGYTF. The CDR3 DNA is TGCAGTGCTATTTACAGGGATGGCTACACCTTC.

V and J are TRBV6-5 and TRBJ1-2; the match to TRBD1 covers 7 bases. The CDR3 is 14 residues long. Looked up from germline, CDR1 is MNHEY and CDR2 is SVGAGI. Trimming took 5 bases from V and 2 from J; bases not matched to a gene: 5. The CDR3 coding sequence is TGTGCCAGCAGTCTCCAGACAGGGAACTATGGCTACACCTTC. It specifies CASSLQTGNYGYTF.

The V gene is TRBV2, the J gene TRBJ1-2; TRBD1 is a possible D gene (6 bases). CDR3 size: 11 residues. From germline, CDR1 is SNHLY and CDR2 FYNNEI. The V gene lost 6 bases and the J gene lost 11 bases, with 13 bases spanning the gap. The CDR3 reads CASSPGRGYTF. CDR3 nucleotides: TGTGCCAGCAGCCCTGGGAGGGGGTACACCTTC.

The genes are TRBV7-3 and TRBJ1-6; 7 positions agree with TRBD1. The germline V gene has CDR1 SGHTA and CDR2 FQGTGA. The CDR3 has 17 amino acids. V lost 3 bases and J lost 0; bases outside the gene matches: 5. The CDR3 here is CASSFRDSHSYNSPLHF. The CDR3 DNA reads TGTGCCAGCAGCTTCAGGGACAGCCACTCCTATAATTCACCCCTCCACTTT.

The V call is TRBV11-3, the J call TRBJ1-5; possibly TRBD1 for D (6 bases). CDR1 is SGHNT, CDR2 YENEEA, per germline. This CDR3 has 17 amino acids. V was clipped by 0 bases and J by 2 bases, with 14 bases between them. The CDR3 region is CASSLDVGAVGNQPQHF. DNA for the CDR3: TGTGCCAGCAGCTTAGATGTGGGGGCGGTGGGCAATCAGCCCCAGCATTTT.

The chain couples TRBV6-5 to TRBJ2-1; TRBD2 aligns across 9 bases. The CDR3 runs to 14 residues. The germline V gene has CDR1 MNHEY and CDR2 SVGAGI. V shed 7 bases, J shed 4 bases, and the junction held 5 bases outside the gene matches. CDR3 nucleotides: TGTGCCAGCAACCTAGCGGGGCGTTACAATGAGCAGTTCTTC. It translates to CASNLAGRYNEQFF.

The chain employs TRBV11-2 and TRBJ2-3; D is ambiguous. This CDR3 comprises 12 residues. Germline V CDR1 and CDR2: SGHAT, FQNNGV. V shed 5 bases and J shed 7 bases, with 10 bases lying between them. The CDR3 DNA reads TGTGCCAGCAGCCAGGATCAGCATACGCAGTATTTT. Amino acids: CASSQDQHTQYF.

The chain couples TRBV6-2 or TRBV6-3 to TRBJ1-5; D ambiguous. The germline V gene has CDR1 MNHEY and CDR2 SVGEGT. The CDR3 consists of 12 residues. V gave up 4 bases and J gave up 5 bases, with 6 bases separating them. CDR3 sequence (DNA): TGTGCCAGCAGTTTTTCGTATCAGCCCCAGCATTTT. Translating it yields CASSFSYQPQHF.

The J gene is TRBJ1-1, the V gene TRBV6-2 or TRBV6-3; D gene ambiguous. The CDR3 is 11 residues long. Germline CDR1 and CDR2: MNHEY and SVGEGT. The V end lost 2 bases, the J end lost 11 bases, and 9 bases lay between the germline ends. The CDR3 spells CASSYPSEAFF. For the CDR3, the DNA is TGTGCCAGCAGTTACCCTTCCGAGGCTTTCTTT.

This sequence joins TRBV16 and TRBJ2-3; 10 bases line up with TRBD2. Germline values: CDR1 KGHSY, CDR2 FQNENV. V shed 0 bases, J shed 4 bases, and the junction held 4 bases outside the gene matches. The CDR3 runs to 16 residues. CDR3 sequence reads: CASSQSKRGGADTQYF. The CDR3 region has the DNA TGTGCCAGCAGCCAATCGAAGCGGGGGGGCGCAGATACGCAGTATTTT.

This sequence joins TRBV11-2 and TRBJ2-7, with TRBD1 matching 9 bases. This CDR3 is 14 amino acids long. V shed 3 bases, J shed 9 bases, and the junction held 9 bases outside the gene matches. Germline lookup yields CDR1 SGHAT and CDR2 FQNNGV. The CDR3 bases are TGTGCCAGCAGCTTGGATAGGACAGGGGAGGGGCAGTACTTC. Translating it yields CASSLDRTGEGQYF.